This paragraph covers one TCR beta chain sequence. Its antigen is as yet unknown. Time point specified: baseline, week 1 (first vaccination visit). The treatment was: pre-vaccination baseline after standard-of-care therapy. This sample was taken from a study of a mutant IDH1 vaccine in newly diagnosed glioma. Study-wide points: Any relationship between pseudoprogression and changes in top peripheral T cell clonotypes seemed absent.

Germline CDR1 and CDR2: SGHVS and FQNEAQ. Deletions cut 5 bases from V and 4 bases from J, with 17 bases between. CDR3 size: 15 residues. TCRdb's table, derived via immunoSEQ multiplex PCR, lists solely in-frame clones and lacks some. This sample yields 45,000 to 55,000 clones, of which approximately 90% are seen a single time; around 2.5% belongs to the top ten. The clonotype originates from a man aged 40-49 years with glioma. This chain connects TRBV7-8 to TRBJ2-5; D might be TRBD1 (6 bases). The specimen was PBMCs, collected from a glioma patient treated with radiotherapy, temozolomide or both. CDR3 protein: CASSPRQVGGETQYF. CDR3 coding DNA: TGTGCCAGCAGCCCGCGACAGGTTGGGGGAGAGACCCAGTACTTC.